Listed below are T cell receptor beta chains from one sample, sequenced in a study of CD8 T cells in Susac syndrome. TCRdb passed the immunoSEQ multiplex PCR reads through MiXCR, listing each CDR3 protein once. The repertoire holds approximately 270,000 distinct CDR3 sequences, with around 93% as singletons. The sample consisted of CD4+ T cells from PBMCs. These TCRs come from a human donor with multiple sclerosis. Both conserved end residues are part of each CDR3. D genes are given only for firm matches. Size tells how often a clone was seen (once, few, many) or the class of an expanded clone, and some rows leave it out.

j_call | d_call | cdr3_length | v_call | clone_size | cdr3_nt | cdr3_aa
TRBJ2-5 | TRBD2 | 19 | TRBV20-1 | - | TGCAGTGCTAGGCATCCCCCGATCGGACTAGCGGGTTCTAAAGAGACCCAGTACTTC | CSARHPPIGLAGSKETQYF
TRBJ2-5 | - | 12 | TRBV29-1 | once | TGCAGCGTTGACAGGTCACAAGAGACCCAGTACTTC | CSVDRSQETQYF
TRBJ2-5 | TRBD1 | 16 | TRBV6-5 | - | TGTGCCAGCAGTTACTCCCCTTCAGGGGGCCTGGAGACCCAGTACTTC | CASSYSPSGGLETQYF
TRBJ1-1 | TRBD1 | 16 | TRBV5-6 | - | TGTGCCAGCAGCGGAGGGACAGGGGGCTCTACCACTGAAGCTTTCTTT | CASSGGTGGSTTEAFF
TRBJ1-2 | - | 14 | TRBV12-3/TRBV12-4 | - | TGTGCCAGCAGTTTCGGCAGGGTAAACTATGGCTACACCTTC | CASSFGRVNYGYTF
TRBJ1-2 | - | 13 | TRBV6-1 | - | TGTGCCAGCAGTGCTCGGGACAACTATGGCTACACCTTC | CASSARDNYGYTF
TRBJ2-7 | - | 12 | TRBV2 | - | TGTGCCAGCAGTGAAGGCCGCTACGAGCAGTACTTC | CASSEGRYEQYF
TRBJ1-4 | - | 13 | TRBV2 | - | TGTGCCAGCTCCGGGGGACTGAATGAAAAACTGTTTTTT | CASSGGLNEKLFF
TRBJ1-5 | TRBD1 | 19 | TRBV19 | once | TGTGCCAGTAGTATAGGAGGCAGGGGGACTATCACCCTTCTTCAGCCCCAGCATTTT | CASSIGGRGTITLLQPQHF
TRBJ1-1 | - | 13 | TRBV24-1 | - | TGTGCCACCAGTGAAGGGTCAGGTGATCGAGCTTTCTTT | CATSEGSGDRAFF
TRBJ1-1 | - | 12 | TRBV28 | - | TGTGCCAGCCTGGGCGGGGTAGGTGAAGCTTTCTTT | CASLGGVGEAFF
TRBJ2-5 | TRBD1 | 14 | TRBV6-2/TRBV6-3 | - | TGTGCCAGCGGGTCCTGGACAGGGAGGGAGACCCAGTACTTC | CASGSWTGRETQYF
TRBJ2-3 | TRBD2 | 15 | TRBV3-1 | - | TGTGCCAGCAGCCAACGCGGCGGGAGGGTAGATACGCAGTATTTT | CASSQRGGRVDTQYF
TRBJ1-4 | - | 15 | TRBV5-1 | - | TGCGCCAGCAGCTCAGTGGGGGCTTATGGTGAAAAACTGTTTTTT | CASSSVGAYGEKLFF
TRBJ2-5 | - | 13 | TRBV5-1 | - | TGCGCCAGCAGCCAGATCTTCCAAGAGACCCAGTACTTC | CASSQIFQETQYF
TRBJ2-7 | TRBD1 | 14 | TRBV12-3/TRBV12-4 | - | TGTGCCAGTAACAGGGGGCGCGAATTCAACGAGCAGTACTTC | CASNRGREFNEQYF
TRBJ1-1 | - | 16 | TRBV28 | - | TGTGCCAGCCCGCCTAATAACCTAAACAGGGTTGGGGTGGCTTTCTTT | CASPPNNLNRVGVAFF
TRBJ1-3 | TRBD1 | 19 | TRBV6-5 | - | TGTGCCAGCAGTTACTCGAGTAGAGGGACAGGGTTGGCTGGAAACACCATATATTTT | CASSYSSRGTGLAGNTIYF
TRBJ1-5 | - | 14 | TRBV5-1 | - | TGCGCCAGCAGGAAGGAGGGTGACAATCAGCCCCAGCATTTT | CASRKEGDNQPQHF
TRBJ1-1 | - | 13 | TRBV10-3 | - | TGTGCCACCCGCAAAGGGGAAAACACTGAAGCTTTCTTT | CATRKGENTEAFF
TRBJ2-5 | - | 15 | TRBV5-1 | - | TGCGCCAGCAGCCCCCCCGGCAGGGGAACAGAGACCCAGTACTTC | CASSPPGRGTETQYF
TRBJ2-7 | - | 13 | TRBV5-1 | - | TGCGCCAGCAATCCGGGACACAACTACGAGCAGTACTTC | CASNPGHNYEQYF
TRBJ2-2 | - | 12 | TRBV12-3/TRBV12-4 | - | TGTGCCAGCTTACGGGGGACCGGGGAGCTGTTTTTT | CASLRGTGELFF
TRBJ1-1 | - | 14 | TRBV5-1 | - | TGCGCCAGCAGCTTTAACGCGGAGAACACTGAAGCTTTCTTT | CASSFNAENTEAFF
TRBJ2-3 | TRBD2 | 15 | TRBV6-4 | - | TGTGCCAGCAGTGACTACGGGGGGAGCACAGATACGCAGTATTTT | CASSDYGGSTDTQYF
TRBJ1-1 | TRBD1 | 12 | TRBV30 | - | TGTGCCTGGATGGGACAGGGGGCGAGGGCTTTCTTT | CAWMGQGARAFF
TRBJ2-5 | TRBD2 | 15 | TRBV5-4 | - | TGTGCCAGCAGCTTGAAGAGCGGGAGGGCTGAGACCCAGTACTTC | CASSLKSGRAETQYF
TRBJ2-5 | - | 13 | TRBV30 | - | TGTGCCTGGAGTGTACGGGGGCCGGAGACCCAGTACTTC | CAWSVRGPETQYF
TRBJ2-7 | - | 14 | TRBV7-7 | - | TGTGCCAGCAGCCCGACACGGAGTTCTAACGAGCAGTACTTC | CASSPTRSSNEQYF
TRBJ1-1 | TRBD1 | 16 | TRBV12-5 | - | TGTGCTAGTGGGCCTACAGGGGTTTCCATGAACACTGAAGCTTTCTTT | CASGPTGVSMNTEAFF
TRBJ1-1 | - | 15 | TRBV19 | - | TGTGCCAGTAGTATAGATGTACAGGGTAGTTTAGGAGCTTTCTTT | CASSIDVQGSLGAFF
TRBJ1-2 | - | 13 | TRBV2 | - | TGTGCCAGCAGTGAAAACGACGGAGGGGGCTACACCTTC | CASSENDGGGYTF
TRBJ2-7 | - | 17 | TRBV28 | - | TGTGCCAGCAACACGCTGTGGGGCAGCCGAATCTCCTACGAGCAGTACTTC | CASNTLWGSRISYEQYF